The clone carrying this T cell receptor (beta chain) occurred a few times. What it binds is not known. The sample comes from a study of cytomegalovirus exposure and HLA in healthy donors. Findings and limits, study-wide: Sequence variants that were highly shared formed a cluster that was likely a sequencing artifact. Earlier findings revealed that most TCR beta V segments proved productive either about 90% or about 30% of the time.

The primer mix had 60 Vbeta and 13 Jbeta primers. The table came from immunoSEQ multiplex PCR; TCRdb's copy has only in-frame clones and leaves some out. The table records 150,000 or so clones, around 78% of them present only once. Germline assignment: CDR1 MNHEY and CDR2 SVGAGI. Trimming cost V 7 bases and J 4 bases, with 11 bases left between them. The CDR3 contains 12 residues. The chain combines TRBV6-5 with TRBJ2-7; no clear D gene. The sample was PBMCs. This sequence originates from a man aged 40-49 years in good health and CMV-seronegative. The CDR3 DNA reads TGTGCCAGCAAGGCGGATACTTACGAGCAGTACTTC. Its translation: CASKADTYEQYF.